Listed below are T cell receptor beta chains from one sample, sequenced in a study of Graves' ophthalmopathy and Graves' hyperthyroidism. TCRdb re-called the multiplex PCR reads with MiXCR, one entry per CDR3 protein. Of about 740,000 distinct CDR3 sequences in the sample, around 40% were seen once. Sequenced sample: peripheral blood. Receptors were obtained from an adult man with Graves' ophthalmopathy. The CDR3 runs from the conserved cysteine through the conserved F or W. D genes are given only for firm matches. Only part of the rows carry a size: once, few, many, or a class if the clone is expanded.

j_call: TRBJ2-2; clone_size: NA; d_call: TRBD1; v_call: TRBV2; cdr3_nt: TGTGCCAGCAGCCAAGGGGACAGGGCGAACACCGGGGAGCTGTTTTTT; cdr3_aa: CASSQGDRANTGELFF
j_call: TRBJ2-2; clone_size: few; d_call: NA; v_call: TRBV25-1; cdr3_nt: TGTGCCAAGCCCCCAGCCGCGAACACCGGGGAGCTGTTTTTT; cdr3_aa: CAKPPAANTGELFF
j_call: TRBJ1-2; clone_size: NA; d_call: NA; v_call: TRBV6-5; cdr3_nt: TGTGCCAGCACAGGGAACTATGGCTACACCTTC; cdr3_aa: CASTGNYGYTF
j_call: TRBJ2-5; clone_size: few; d_call: TRBD1; v_call: TRBV9; cdr3_nt: TGTGCCAGCAGCGTAGCCCCTGGGGCAGGGGGCGGGACCCAGTACTTC; cdr3_aa: CASSVAPGAGGGTQYF
j_call: TRBJ2-2; clone_size: NA; d_call: NA; v_call: TRBV2; cdr3_nt: TGTGCCAGCAGTGAAGTCGCTAGCCCGCTTATCACCGGGGAGCTGTTTTTT; cdr3_aa: CASSEVASPLITGELFF
j_call: TRBJ1-1; clone_size: NA; d_call: NA; v_call: TRBV7-2; cdr3_nt: TGTGCCAGCCGCCTCGGGGGGCCAGGGGACACTGAAGCTTTCTTT; cdr3_aa: CASRLGGPGDTEAFF
j_call: TRBJ1-1; clone_size: NA; d_call: TRBD1; v_call: TRBV25-1; cdr3_nt: TGTGCCAGCAGTTTCTTGGAGGGGGCGAACACTGAAGCTTTCTTT; cdr3_aa: CASSFLEGANTEAFF
j_call: TRBJ2-2; clone_size: many; d_call: NA; v_call: TRBV25-1; cdr3_nt: TGTGCCAGCAGAGATACGCCGAACACCGGGGAGCTGTTTTTT; cdr3_aa: CASRDTPNTGELFF
j_call: TRBJ1-3; clone_size: few; d_call: TRBD1; v_call: TRBV25-1; cdr3_nt: TGTGCCAGCAGCGGACAGGGTCACTCTGGAAACACCATATATTTT; cdr3_aa: CASSGQGHSGNTIYF
j_call: TRBJ2-7; clone_size: many; d_call: NA; v_call: TRBV29-1; cdr3_nt: TGCAGCGTTGAAGACCAGAAGATACGCTCCTACGAGCAGTACTTC; cdr3_aa: CSVEDQKIRSYEQYF
j_call: TRBJ1-5; clone_size: NA; d_call: NA; v_call: TRBV7-9; cdr3_nt: TGTGCCAGCAGCTTAGAGGACAGAAGTCAGCCCCAGCATTTT; cdr3_aa: CASSLEDRSQPQHF
j_call: TRBJ2-5; clone_size: few; d_call: TRBD1; v_call: TRBV5-4; cdr3_nt: TGTGCCAGTAGTATGGGACAGGGGGCGGGTGAGACCCAGTACTTC; cdr3_aa: CASSMGQGAGETQYF
j_call: TRBJ1-5; clone_size: many; d_call: NA; v_call: TRBV10-3; cdr3_nt: TGTGCCATCAGTGAGCCGGGACCAGGGATAGCTCAGCCCCAGCATTTT; cdr3_aa: CAISEPGPGIAQPQHF
j_call: TRBJ2-5; clone_size: NA; d_call: NA; v_call: TRBV7-9; cdr3_nt: TGTGCCAGCAGCCCCAGGGACGGGACGCAAGGGACCCAGTACTTC; cdr3_aa: CASSPRDGTQGTQYF
j_call: TRBJ1-5; clone_size: NA; d_call: NA; v_call: TRBV7-9; cdr3_nt: TGTGCCAGCAGCGGGCGGAGGGACAATCAGCCCCAGCATTTT; cdr3_aa: CASSGRRDNQPQHF
j_call: TRBJ1-1; clone_size: NA; d_call: TRBD1; v_call: TRBV25-1; cdr3_nt: TGTGCCAGCGTTGGAAGTAGACAGGGGACGACTGAAGCTTTCTTT; cdr3_aa: CASVGSRQGTTEAFF
j_call: TRBJ1-6; clone_size: once; d_call: NA; v_call: TRBV20-1; cdr3_nt: TGCAGTGCTAGAGGGGGCCCAACCCTCCACTTT; cdr3_aa: CSARGGPTLHF
j_call: TRBJ1-6; clone_size: many; d_call: NA; v_call: TRBV10-3; cdr3_nt: TGTGCCATCAGTGAACGTGCGGGGGAGAGTAATTCACCCCTCCACTTT; cdr3_aa: CAISERAGESNSPLHF
j_call: TRBJ2-2; clone_size: many; d_call: TRBD1; v_call: TRBV6-1; cdr3_nt: TGTGCCAGCCCCCAGGGGACAGGCTTAACCGGGGAGCTGTTTTTT; cdr3_aa: CASPQGTGLTGELFF
j_call: TRBJ1-1; clone_size: many; d_call: TRBD1; v_call: TRBV20-1; cdr3_nt: TGCAGCGGCACGCGTCGGGACAGGAACACTGAAGCTTTCTTT; cdr3_aa: CSGTRRDRNTEAFF
j_call: TRBJ1-2; clone_size: few; d_call: TRBD1; v_call: TRBV7-8; cdr3_nt: TGTGCCAGCAGCCCTCTGTCCCCCCGACAGGGAAACTATGGCTACACCTTC; cdr3_aa: CASSPLSPRQGNYGYTF
j_call: TRBJ2-7; clone_size: NA; d_call: TRBD2; v_call: TRBV19; cdr3_nt: TGTGCCAGCAGCCACGGGACTAGCGGGAGGGCCCCCCTCTCCTACGAGCAGTACTTC; cdr3_aa: CASSHGTSGRAPLSYEQYF